Described below is a single T cell receptor beta chain sequence and its context. The antigen is not known. Data came from immunoSEQ multiplex PCR; TCRdb stores just in-frame clones and leaves some out. This table has a few million clones, 85% to 95% appearing once. The data were obtained in a study of shared clonotypes between healthy human individuals. Study-level information: Donors had three CD4 naive, three CD4 memory, two CD8 naive and one CD8 memory plate apiece.

The CDR3 is 15 amino acids. Germline-derived CDR1 and CDR2 are LNHDA and SQIVND (reference sequence). Trimming removed 6 bases from V and 0 bases from J, with 15 bases in between. Study-wide points: It was observed that about 5% of naive CD4 clonotypes were shared across a handful of donors.

The sequenced material came from naive CD4+ T cells from PBMCs. Subset in this sample: CD45RA+ positively selected. V usage is TRBV19 and J usage is TRBJ2-7; D perhaps matches TRBD1 (5 bases). This receptor was taken from a man between 18 and 35 years old in good health. Some clones in this sample may be carry-over from other donors' samples. The CDR3 sequence is CASSVNRISSYEQYF. CDR3 bases: TGTGCCAGTAGCGTGAACAGGATTAGCTCCTACGAGCAGTACTTC.